These 6 T cell receptor beta chains came from one sample sequenced in a study of cytomegalovirus exposure and HLA in healthy donors. This PCR relied on a set of 60 Vbeta primers and 13 Jbeta primers. Method: immunoSEQ multiplex PCR; TCRdb's copy keeps in-frame clones and lacks some. This sample has 150,000 to 250,000 clones, with 79% found just once. The source material was PBMCs. These receptors all stem from a girl aged 5-17 years in good health and CMV-seropositive.

The chain has TRBV6-5 and TRBJ1-2; 7 bases are shared with TRBD1. Germline CDR1 reads MNHEY; CDR2 reads SVGAGI. J was trimmed by 2 bases and V by 6 bases; bases with no gene match: 6. The CDR3 totals 14 residues. CDR3 region: CASREGGRNYGYTF. The CDR3 bases are TGTGCCAGCAGGGAAGGGGGCCGAAACTATGGCTACACCTTC.

The chain uses TRBV27 and TRBJ1-1, with D hard to call. CDR1 is MNHEY, CDR2 SMNVEV, per germline (reference sequence). Trimming took off 6 bases at V and 0 bases at J, with 8 bases between the two ends. The CDR3 length is 13 residues. In DNA, the CDR3 is TGTGCCAGCAGCCTAACTATGAACACTGAAGCTTTCTTT. This codes for CASSLTMNTEAFF.

V and J are TRBV7-2 and TRBJ1-4; D might be TRBD1 (6 bases). The CDR3 contains 16 residues. Germline CDR1 SGHTA, CDR2 FQGNSA. V was clipped by 5 bases and J by 5 bases, with 18 bases between them. The CDR3 DNA sequence: TGTGCCAGCAGCCCCGCGCGGGGGCCAAGGAATGAAAAACTGTTTTTT. It specifies CASSPARGPRNEKLFF.

The chain couples TRBV27 to TRBJ2-1; possibly TRBD1 for D (6 bases). The germline V and J ends were trimmed by 2 bases and 7 bases, with 21 bases remaining between them. This CDR3 region has 17 residues. The germline gives CDR1 MNHEY, CDR2 SMNVEV (reference sequence). CDR3 residues: CASSLILPSGESNEQFF. CDR3 in DNA: TGTGCCAGCAGTTTAATCCTACCGTCAGGGGAGAGTAATGAGCAGTTCTTC.

The genes are TRBV28 and TRBJ2-7; 10 positions match TRBD2. The CDR3 consists of 15 residues. In germline, CDR1 is MDHEN, CDR2 SYDVKM. J gave up 3 bases and V 2 bases, and 4 bases lay outside the gene matches. CDR3 DNA: TGTGCCAGCAGTTTACCCCTAGCGGGGGTCTACGAGCAGTACTTC. The encoded protein is CASSLPLAGVYEQYF. The full variable domain, completed using reference TRBV28 and TRBJ2-7, is DVKVTQSSRYLVKRTGEKVFLECVQDMDHENMFWYRQDPGLGLRLIYFSYDVKMKEKGDIPEGYSVSREKKERFSLILESASTNQTSMYLCASSLPLAGVYEQYFGPGTRLTVT.

This clone appeared a single time. The rearrangement uses TRBV4-3 and TRBJ2-1; D gene unclear. Germline loops: CDR1 LGHNA, CDR2 YSLEER. This CDR3 is 15 amino acids long. V was shortened by 2 bases and J by 7 bases, with 15 bases between the two germline ends. This CDR3 is CASSQPGYVPNEQFF. The CDR3 coding sequence is TGCGCCAGCAGCCAACCCGGGTATGTGCCAAATGAGCAGTTCTTC.